The rows below give T cell receptor beta chains drawn from one sample of a study of cytomegalovirus exposure and HLA in healthy donors. The method was immunoSEQ multiplex PCR; TCRdb's version includes in-frame clones alone and lacks a portion of them. The table lists around 160,000 clones, 75% to 80% of them singletons, with 3% in the top ten. The sequencing input was PBMCs. Source of these receptors: a man aged 40-49 years in good health and CMV-seropositive. CDR3s include the opening cysteine and the closing phenylalanine or tryptophan. A D gene is named only where the DNA matches it firmly. Only part of the rows carry a size: once, few, many, or a class if the clone is expanded.

clone size | D gene | J gene | V gene | CDR3 length | CDR3 protein | CDR3 DNA
. | . | TRBJ1-2 | TRBV29-1 | 11 | CSGDGQYGYTF | TGCAGCGGGGATGGACAGTATGGCTACACCTTC
. | . | TRBJ2-1 | TRBV6-4 | 16 | CASSEQGLISYNEQFF | TGTGCCAGCAGTGAACAGGGACTAATCTCCTACAATGAGCAGTTCTTC
. | . | TRBJ2-2 | TRBV19 | 15 | CASSIGGQVPGELFF | TGTGCCAGTAGTATAGGGGGGCAGGTCCCCGGGGAGCTGTTTTTT
. | . | TRBJ1-2 | TRBV5-8 | 17 | CASSGPRVRSDNYGYTF | TGTGCCAGCAGCGGCCCCAGGGTGCGATCAGATAACTATGGCTACACCTTC
. | TRBD2 | TRBJ2-6 | TRBV7-9 | 19 | CASTLWGGVGYSGANVLTF | TGTGCCAGCACTCTTTGGGGGGGAGTAGGGTACTCTGGGGCCAACGTCCTGACTTTC
. | . | TRBJ2-1 | TRBV7-9 | 12 | CSSSLRYNEQFF | TGTTCCAGCAGCTTACGGTACAATGAGCAGTTCTTC
. | . | TRBJ2-1 | TRBV7-9 | 14 | CASSSTGSYNEQFF | TGTGCCAGCAGCTCAACCGGGAGCTACAATGAGCAGTTCTTC
. | . | TRBJ2-7 | TRBV27 | 14 | CASSKRTPPYEQYF | TGTGCCAGCAGCAAGCGGACGCCCCCCTACGAGCAGTACTTC
. | . | TRBJ1-1 | TRBV27 | 16 | CASSPRRSLMNTEAFF | TGTGCCAGCAGCCCCAGACGGAGTCTAATGAACACTGAAGCTTTCTTT
. | TRBD1 | TRBJ2-7 | TRBV7-9 | 15 | CASSLVRDRAYEQYF | TGTGCCAGCAGCTTGGTCCGGGACAGGGCCTACGAGCAGTACTTC
. | . | TRBJ1-4 | TRBV9 | 16 | CASSAPRTGTNEKLFF | TGTGCCAGCAGCGCCCCCCGGACGGGAACCAATGAAAAACTGTTTTTT
. | . | TRBJ1-1 | TRBV18 | 15 | CASSPLGHPNTEAFF | TGTGCCAGCTCACCGTTGGGGCATCCGAACACTGAAGCTTTCTTT
. | TRBD2 | TRBJ2-3 | TRBV7-9 | 16 | CASNLRTSGATDTQYF | TGTGCCAGCAACCTAAGGACTAGCGGGGCCACAGATACGCAGTATTTT
. | . | TRBJ2-1 | TRBV7-9 | 14 | CASSSRTGQFEQFF | TGTGCCAGCAGCTCTCGCACAGGGCAGTTTGAGCAGTTCTTC
. | . | TRBJ2-1 | TRBV6-6 | 12 | CASSYDSFSGFF | TGTGCCAGCAGCTACGACTCGTTCAGTGGGTTCTTC
. | . | TRBJ1-2 | TRBV7-2 | 13 | CASSRTGNYGYTF | TGTGCCAGCAGCCGCACGGGAAACTATGGCTACACCTTC
. | TRBD2 | TRBJ2-1 | TRBV5-1 | 15 | CASSLGLAGGNEQFF | TGCGCCAGCAGCCTGGGACTAGCGGGAGGGAATGAGCAGTTCTTC
. | . | TRBJ2-3 | TRBV13 | 15 | CASSSLGQGGDTQYF | TGTGCCAGCAGCTCCCTCGGGCAGGGCGGCGATACGCAGTATTTT
. | TRBD1 | TRBJ2-1 | TRBV5-1 | 14 | CASSPQDRGDEQFF | TGCGCCAGCAGCCCCCAGGACAGGGGCGATGAGCAGTTCTTC
. | . | TRBJ2-1 | TRBV7-2 | 15 | CASSPRRRSADEQFF | TGTGCCAGCAGCCCACGGAGGAGGTCAGCCGATGAGCAGTTCTTC
few | TRBD2 | TRBJ2-2 | TRBV18 | 14 | CASYIQAGGGELFF | TGTGCCAGCTACATCCAAGCGGGAGGCGGGGAGCTGTTTTTT
. | TRBD1 | TRBJ1-5 | TRBV19 | 13 | CASRGQGDQPQHF | TGTGCCAGTAGAGGACAGGGAGATCAGCCCCAGCATTTT